This T cell receptor beta chain was captured in a study of cytomegalovirus exposure and HLA in healthy donors (dated by TCRdb to the late 2010s). Some background on the complete study: In an earlier analysis of roughly 590 of the donors, around 290 Gb of sequence data and about 110 million unique TCR beta sequences from about 190 million T cells were reported. An earlier analysis of some 600 of the donors applied high-throughput TCR beta sequencing to assess whether each TCR beta V gene segment acted as functional or pseudogenic. A later genetic analysis took genome-wide SNP genotypes for about three fifths of the 666 donors and used that subset as a discovery cohort. Typing coverage differed by locus: A, B, C, DRB1 and DQB1 were typed in about 620-640 donors, DQA1 in around 500, DPA1 in roughly 590, and DPB1 in 400 to 490. Of the approximately 370 genotyped donors, 75% to 85% were placed in the genetic ancestry cluster associated with self-reported Caucasian donors. Four or five DR-DQ haplotypes were handled as single units for association and clustering because linkage in the cohort was strong. The study aimed to test whether cataloging public T cell receptors could reveal signatures of past pathogen exposure. HLA typing covered class I and class II loci at four-digit resolution. In a later analysis, previously published TCR beta repertoires from several hundred donors were re-analyzed and high-resolution HLA genotyping was added so that TCR occurrence patterns could be studied. The study combined high-throughput TCR immunosequencing, statistical association of individual TCRs with disease status, and machine learning to predict cytomegalovirus infection status. Among some 400 genotyped donors of the cohort, an average of roughly 230,000 unique TCR beta nucleotide sequences was sequenced per donor, of which about 20% were non-productive. In the later analysis, no new phenotypic data were used to find candidate immune exposures; instead, reliance was placed on TCR beta sequences and their occurrence across donors. Using immunosequencing, the study profiled T cell repertoires from 640 or so subjects and related those repertoires to cytomegalovirus serostatus. Donor age, sex, ethnicity and CMV serostatus were compiled alongside the repertoire data. All discovery cohort repertoires had been generated using a single sequencing platform. Along with the 666-subject first cohort, a separate validation cohort of over a hundred different subjects was used. Approximately 310 gigabases of sequencing data and about 92 million unique TCR sequences made up an early release that covered under 750 HLA-typed donors. Broad study findings and their caveats: Sequencing depth was assumed to be roughly uniform across donors in the presence/absence analyses, though that assumption may not hold. Most TCR sequences were seen in very few donors, while some public TCRs were found in many individuals. Only TCR beta chains were sequenced in this cohort, and the absence of alpha or paired-chain data limited detectable features. The classifier was reported to diagnose cytomegalovirus status with high specificity and sensitivity in both the original cohort and the validation cohort. Strong co-occurrence of HLA alleles, especially DR and DQ, made assigning TCR associations to individual alleles difficult. About 15 rarely observed V segments, including chromosome 9 orphons, were excluded from the earlier analysis of some 590 of the donors because counts were too low. A group of highly shared sequence variants was considered likely to be a technical artifact of the sequencing pipeline. Correlated functional status among segregating V segments might be attributable to linkage disequilibrium, but an unknown experimental factor could not be ruled out. A later genetic analysis associated a missense DCLRE1C variant with V-gene and J-gene trimming of TCR beta chains, and an independent cohort replicated the association. Because some donors lacked HLA typing at each locus, the association tests relied only on the typed subset. The only immune exposure information available for the cohort was CMV serostatus. In a later genetic analysis, fewer N-insertions in productive TCRs were reported among donors in an Asian-associated ancestry cluster than the roughly 700-donor mean. In a later analysis, most CMV-associated TCR beta chains were found to appear HLA-restricted, with HLA associations seemingly driven largely by CMV exposure. In a later analysis, the rate of TCR association differed among HLA loci, with DRB1 alleles having the most associated TCRs and HLA-C alleles having the fewest. Compared with equally common non-associated chains, HLA-associated TCR beta chains in a later analysis were more clonally expanded and had lower generation probabilities. The study listed approximately 150 TCR beta chains as associated with cytomegalovirus. The authors suggested that the approach could potentially be generalized to other disease states and immunological phenotypes. An earlier analysis of several hundred of the donors showed that most TCR beta V segments appeared in productive rearrangements either about 90% or about 30% of the time, which broadly matched IMGT annotations. At a false discovery rate of 0.05, a later analysis linked about 16,000 TCR beta sequences to specific HLA alleles. A further reported finding was that TCR beta sequences accurately predicted the HLA-A and HLA-B alleles for most subjects in the first cohort. Three of the identified cytomegalovirus-associated TCR beta chains were confirmed in vitro to be specific for cytomegalovirus antigens. Some IMGT-functional V segments, including TRBV6-2 and TRBV6-3, could not be distinguished by the 87-base-pair reads and were therefore excluded. A later analysis reported that several top co-occurrence clusters appeared linked to parvovirus B19, influenza, CMV and Epstein-Barr virus.

The germline V gene (reference sequence) sets CDR1 to LNHDA and CDR2 to SQIVND. V has 6 bases trimmed and J has 4 bases trimmed; junction bases matching no gene number 6. The CDR3 runs 14 residues from the cysteine to the phenylalanine. Only the CDR3 portion is preserved as DNA: 42 bases, with reading frame beginning at the first base. Receptor amplification or capture employed the immunoSEQ multiplex PCR assay. A mixture of 60 forward primers for TCR Vbeta segments and 13 reverse primers for TCR Jbeta segments was used in the multiplex PCR. The CDR3 region of rearranged TCR beta genes was amplified from genomic DNA with a multiplex PCR assay. The Illumina HiSeq System was used to sequence the amplified TCR beta libraries as 87-base-pair reads. In the source study's methods: In a later analysis, some 80 million unique TCR beta chains were counted across the 500 to 700 repertoires, and roughly 9.9 million of these chains were shared by at least two donors. Raw reads were error-corrected and collapsed into unique sequences by a nearest-neighbor algorithm in which closely related sequences were merged to remove PCR and sequencing errors. V, D and J gene segments were assigned by aligning CDR3 sequences to IMGT reference sequences. For a sequence to be retained, at least a six-nucleotide match to both a V gene segment and a J gene segment was required. A rearrangement was called productive if the CDR3 had no stop codons and remained in frame with V and J, and every other rearrangement was called non-productive. CDR3 was defined by IMGT convention, running from the second conserved V-encoded cysteine to the conserved J-encoded phenylalanine. The earlier analysis of about 610 of the donors excluded sequences that lacked an unambiguous match to a single V gene segment. In an earlier analysis of several hundred of the donors, V segments were called functional above 56.7% productive rearrangements and were called segregating when the between-donor standard deviation exceeded 5%. A statistical classification framework was built to diagnose cytomegalovirus status from the catalog of TCR beta chain sequences. A later analysis assigned V and J genes by comparing TCR nucleotide sequences with IMGT/GENE-DB human TR gene sequences. Using the TCRdist pipeline, a later analysis assigned CDR3 sequences along with most-parsimonious VDJ recombination scenarios. In a later analysis, each TCR beta chain was defined by its CDR3 amino acid sequence together with its V-gene family, and reads without a unique V-gene family were excluded. To address suspected cross-contamination and a sequencing artifact, a later analysis removed 550 to 750 highly shared, low-generation-probability nucleotide sequences. For each public chain, a later analysis derived a clonal expansion index from normalized ranks of inferred template counts within each repertoire. Generation probabilities in a later analysis came from a VDJ recombination model fitted to out-of-frame rearrangements, and those results were checked against IGoR. A later analysis scored TCR-TCR, TCR-HLA and TCR-CMV co-occurrence with hypergeometric tests, applying a repertoire-size bias correction to TCR pairs. A later analysis estimated false discovery rates by permuting HLA or CMV assignments 20 times. A later analysis grouped co-occurring TCRs with DBSCAN, adding TCRdist sequence similarity when clustering within HLA-allele-positive subsets. For co-occurrence clustering, repertoires with fewer than 30,000 or more than 120,000 public chains were excluded, along with roughly 5 repertoires with anomalous nucleotide sharing. TCRdb mirrors the immuneACCESS table, restricted to in-frame sequences. Some clones are absent from its copies; in checked studies, under half trace to an unresolved V gene, and the reason for the others is unknown. That table supplies the V and J calls and clone size; D and trimming were determined from the DNA. The sample's table lists a count of 45,000 or so clones. 8.1% of the sample is in the top ten clones.

On this clone: Its antigen specificity is not known.

The cohort was made up of approximately 700 healthy bone marrow donors. Cohort members were all nominally healthy when sampled, although unrecorded immune exposures were likely present. The donor tested CMV seronegative and was one of the 352 seronegative cohort members. Each donor provided a peripheral blood sample, and peripheral blood mononuclear cells were used for TCR beta sequencing. Genomic DNA extraction from the blood cell samples was performed with the Qiagen DNeasy Blood Extraction Kit. The rearranged segments are TRBV19 and TRBJ2-1, with 7 junctional bases fitting TRBD1. Material for sequencing was PBMCs. The source is a male donor in good health and CMV-seronegative. Read as DNA, the sequence is TGTGCCAGTAGGATACAGGGGCCGTACAATGAGCAGTTCTTC. This translates into CASRIQGPYNEQFF.